This T cell receptor (beta chain) was documented in a study of T cells in Graves' hyperthyroidism and ophthalmopathy. Background on the study: Pretreatment peripheral blood was obtained at initial diagnosis.

Concerning this clonotype itself: Its antigen is as yet unknown.

Researchers took RNA transcripts and amplified the TCR beta CDR3 regions from them. First-round RT-PCR targeting the TCR CDR3 was performed with the HTBI primer set. MiXCR, run by TCRdb on the multiplex PCR reads, gives a single entry per CDR3 protein. The sample carries roughly 700,000 distinct CDR3 sequences, 35% recorded once. Participants, patients aged 18 to 65, had newly diagnosed hyperthyroidism with a duration under 2 months. Broader study findings: Most expanded thyroid clonotypes above 0.001 recurred in blood. Ophthalmopathy, which appeared later, was predicted by the model a median approximately six months before onset.

The length of the CDR3 is 15 residues. The germline V gene has CDR1 MGHDK and CDR2 SYGVNS. V was clipped by 9 bases and J by 0 bases, with 15 bases between them. This chain joins TRBV25-1 and TRBJ1-3, with D hard to call. This TCR was recovered from a woman between 40 and 55 years old with Graves' hyperthyroidism. The sample taken for sequencing was blood. CDR3 protein: CASLRRQSSGNTIYF. CDR3 nucleotide sequence: TGTGCCAGTTTGAGGCGGCAGAGCTCTGGAAACACCATATATTTT.